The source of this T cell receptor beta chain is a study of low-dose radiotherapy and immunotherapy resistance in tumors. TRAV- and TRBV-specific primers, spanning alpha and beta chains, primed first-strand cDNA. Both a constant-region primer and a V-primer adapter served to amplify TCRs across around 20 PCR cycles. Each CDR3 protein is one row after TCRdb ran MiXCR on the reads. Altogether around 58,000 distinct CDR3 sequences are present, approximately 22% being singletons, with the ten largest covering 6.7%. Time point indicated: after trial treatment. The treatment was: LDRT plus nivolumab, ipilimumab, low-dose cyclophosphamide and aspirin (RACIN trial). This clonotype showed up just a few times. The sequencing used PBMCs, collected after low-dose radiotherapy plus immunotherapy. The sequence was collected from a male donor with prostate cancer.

CDR3 region: CASSDRAGGLTDTQYF. CDR3 coding DNA: TGTGCCAGCAGCGACCGAGCGGGGGGCCTGACAGATACGCAGTATTTT. V gene TRBV7-2 combines with J gene TRBJ2-3, with 9 bases lining up with TRBD2. The germline CDR1 and CDR2 sequences are SGHTA and FQGNSA. The CDR3 contains 16 residues. Trimming cost V 5 bases and J 3 bases; bases outside gene matches: 9.